Following are 19 T cell receptor beta chains from one sample sequenced in a study of early T cells in non-severe SARS-CoV-2 infection. TCRdb independently ran MiXCR on the 5' RACE reads; one entry per CDR3 protein. The sample yields 50,000 to 55,000 distinct CDR3 sequences, less than 9.5% seen once. Sequences were obtained from whole blood. The source of these receptors is an adult who was a healthcare worker with PCR-confirmed SARS-CoV-2 infection or an uninfected control (not recorded which).

The table lists this clonotype with many counts. The V and J genes are TRBV11-2 and TRBJ2-1; tentative D call: TRBD2 (6 bases). There are 17 residues in the CDR3. Germline CDR1 reads SGHAT; CDR2 reads FQNNGV. Trimming stripped 6 bases from V and 6 bases from J, with 24 bases between. CDR3 nucleotide sequence: TGTGCCAGCAGGAGCCTTAGGAGGCTAGCGAACCTCAATGAGCAGTTCTTC. Protein: CASRSLRRLANLNEQFF.

This clonotype was picked up many times. This rearrangement joins TRBV27 to TRBJ2-7; TRBD2 aligns across 12 bases. This CDR3 has 13 amino acids. Looked up from germline, CDR1 is MNHEY and CDR2 is SMNVEV (reference sequence). J was trimmed by 2 bases and V by 10 bases; bases with no gene match: 3. CDR3 protein: CATRTSGAYEQYF. The CDR3 nucleotides are TGTGCCACCCGGACTAGCGGGGCCTACGAGCAGTACTTC.

This clonotype came up many times. This chain connects TRBV7-9 to TRBJ1-2; D gene uncertain. V lost 4 bases to trimming and J lost 1 base, with 7 bases between them. The CDR3 is 13 residues long. The germline CDR1 and CDR2 sequences are SEHNR and FQNEAQ (reference sequence). CDR3 amino acids: CASSSFDNYGYTF. The CDR3 nucleotides read TGTGCCAGCAGCTCATTTGATAACTATGGCTACACCTTC.

This clonotype was detected ten times or more. V and J are TRBV7-3 and TRBJ2-3; the D gene could be TRBD1 or TRBD2 (5 bases each). The CDR3 contains 16 residues. Germline loops: CDR1 SGHTA, CDR2 FQGTGA. Trimming cost V 2 bases and J 4 bases, with 16 bases left between them. DNA of the CDR3: TGTGCCAGCAGCTTAGGGGACGGGCCGGCGGCAGATACGCAGTATTTT. It encodes CASSLGDGPAADTQYF.

With respect to this clonotype: This may be a read error: a much more frequent sequence differs by one nucleotide. V and J are TRBV27 and TRBJ2-1; 9 positions match TRBD2. The CDR3 consists of 14 residues. The germline CDR1 and CDR2 sequences are MNHEY and SMNVEV (reference sequence). The DNA for the CDR3 is TGTGCCAGCATTAAGACTAGCGGTTACAATAAGCAGTTCTTC. Translating it yields CASIKTSGYNKQFF.

This clonotype appeared many times. The chain has TRBV2 and TRBJ1-1; TRBD1 is a possible D gene (6 bases). From germline, CDR1 is SNHLY and CDR2 FYNNEI. This CDR3 has 14 residues. The V and J ends lost 8 bases and 0 bases respectively, with 13 bases between them. The CDR3 loop reads CASSRGGMNTEAFF. Written as DNA, the CDR3 is TGTGCCAGCTCACGGGGGGGCATGAACACTGAAGCTTTCTTT.

This clonotype came up many times. CDR3 region: CSALGTGYNEQFF. The DNA of the CDR3 is TGCAGCGCCCTAGGGACGGGCTACAATGAGCAGTTCTTC. V is TRBV29-1 and J is TRBJ2-1, with D perhaps matching TRBD1 or TRBD2 (5 bases each). Germline V CDR1 and CDR2: SQVTM, ANQGSEA. Trimming pared 7 bases from V and 3 bases from J, leaving 13 bases between. The CDR3 totals 13 residues.

This chain joins TRBV15 and TRBJ1-2, with D possibly being TRBD1 (5 bases). With 1 base removed from V and 4 bases from J, the gap between germline ends came to 22 bases. This CDR3 contains 18 residues. Per the germline V gene, CDR1 is LNHNV and CDR2 is YYDKDF (reference sequence). CDR3 loop: CATSRVWGGARNSYGYTF. In DNA, the CDR3 is TGTGCCACCAGCAGAGTTTGGGGCGGGGCACGGAACTCCTATGGCTACACCTTC.

This clonotype was counted ten times or more. V gene TRBV11-2 combines with J gene TRBJ2-1; 8 bases fit TRBD2. CDR1 is SGHAT and CDR2 is FQNNGV in the germline V gene. V shed 2 bases and J 6 bases; nucleotides not matched to a gene: 6. The CDR3 is made up of 15 amino acids. The CDR3 region is CASSLSGGAVNEQFF. The CDR3 region has the DNA TGTGCCAGCAGCTTATCGGGGGGGGCCGTCAATGAGCAGTTCTTC.

There are many counts of this clonotype. The rearrangement uses TRBV24-1 and TRBJ2-5; TRBD1 or TRBD2 may be the D gene (6 bases each). The V and J ends lost 1 base and 4 bases respectively, with 12 bases between them. CDR1 is KGHDR, CDR2 SFDVKD, per germline. The CDR3 is made up of 15 amino acids. The CDR3 loop reads CATSDLQGGGETQYF. In DNA, the CDR3 is TGTGCCACCAGTGATTTACAGGGAGGCGGAGAGACCCAGTACTTC.

This clonotype has at least ten counts. This rearrangement joins TRBV5-5 to TRBJ1-2; D gene ambiguous. CDR1 is SGHKS and CDR2 is YYEKEE in the germline V gene (reference sequence). The CDR3 is 15 residues long. V was pared by 4 bases and J by 3 bases, with 16 bases between. CDR3 sequence (DNA): TGTGCCAGCAGCGCTGCTTACAGATGGGACTATGGCTACACCTTC. Translation: CASSAAYRWDYGYTF.

This clonotype was seen repeatedly, ten times or more. The chain uses TRBV30 and TRBJ1-6; D is unclear. Trimming cost V 0 bases and J 10 bases, with 4 bases left between them. The CDR3 length is 11 residues. CDR1 is GTSNPN, CDR2 SVGIG, per germline (reference sequence). The CDR3 sequence: CAWSVGSPLHF. CDR3 DNA sequence: TGTGCCTGGAGTGTGGGGTCACCCCTCCACTTT. The full variable domain, its missing parts supplied by reference TRBV30 and TRBJ1-6, is SQTIHQWPATLVQPVGSPLSLECTVEGTSNPNLYWYRQAAGRGLQLLFYSVGIGQISSEVPQNLSASRPQDRQFILSSKKLLLSDSGFYLCAWSVGSPLHFGNGTRLTVT.

This clonotype was counted ten times or more. This chain connects TRBV11-2 to TRBJ2-2; maybe TRBD1 (5 bases). Trimming removed 3 bases from V and 0 bases from J, with 11 bases in between. The germline gives CDR1 SGHAT, CDR2 FQNNGV. This CDR3 region has 16 residues. The CDR3: CASSLVGPPNTGELFF. DNA of the CDR3: TGTGCCAGCAGCTTGGTGGGGCCCCCGAACACCGGGGAGCTGTTTTTT. The whole variable domain, filled in from reference TRBV11-2 and TRBJ2-2, reads EAGVAQSPRYKIIEKRQSVAFWCNPISGHATLYWYQQILGQGPKLLIQFQNNGVVDDSQLPKDRFSAERLKGVDSTLKIQPAKLEDSAVYLCASSLVGPPNTGELFFGEGSRLTVL.

There are a few counts of this clonotype. The chain carries TRBV5-8 and TRBJ2-5; 7 bases agree with TRBD2. J gave up 5 bases and V 0 bases, and 7 bases lay outside the gene matches. There are 15 residues in the CDR3. Germline CDR1 SGHTS, CDR2 YDEGEE. CDR3 sequence: CASSLAGLEGETQYF. The CDR3 DNA follows: TGTGCCAGCAGCTTGGCCGGACTAGAGGGGGAGACCCAGTACTTC.

There are many counts of this clonotype. This chain joins TRBV2 and TRBJ2-2; D remains ambiguous. V dropped 2 bases and J dropped 6 bases, with 10 bases sitting between them. The CDR3 totals 14 residues. Germline V gives CDR1 SNHLY, CDR2 FYNNEI. The CDR3 here is CASSELLLAGELFF. The CDR3 coding sequence is TGTGCCAGCAGTGAATTACTGTTGGCCGGGGAGCTGTTTTTT.

The table lists this clonotype with many counts. This chain uses TRBV19 with TRBJ1-1; D gene uncertain. This CDR3 spans 15 amino acids. Per germline, CDR1 LNHDA and CDR2 SQIVND (reference sequence). V lost 6 bases and J 1 base, leaving 15 bases between the germline ends. The CDR3 spells CASSLRHSPNTEAFF. As DNA, the CDR3 is TGTGCCAGTAGCCTACGACACTCACCGAACACTGAAGCTTTCTTT.

In this sample, this clonotype turned up many times. The rearrangement uses TRBV5-4 and TRBJ2-1; 15 positions match TRBD2. V lost 4 bases, J lost 4 bases, and 9 bases stayed unmatched. The V gene's germline CDR1 is SGHNT and CDR2 YYREEE (reference sequence). The CDR3 contains 18 residues. The CDR3 sequence: CASSPPGTSGRIYNEQFF. CDR3 sequence (DNA): TGTGCCAGCAGCCCACCCGGGACTAGCGGGAGGATTTACAATGAGCAGTTCTTC.

This clonotype came up a few times. This CDR3 is CASSVGVMDYEQYF. CDR3 sequence (DNA): TGTGCCAGCAGCGTTGGAGTGATGGACTACGAGCAGTACTTC. The V gene is TRBV5-4, the J gene TRBJ2-7; D is undetermined. The CDR3 totals 14 residues. The germline V and J ends were trimmed by 4 bases and 3 bases, with 14 bases remaining between them. Germline loops: CDR1 SGHNT, CDR2 YYREEE (reference sequence). Filled out from reference TRBV5-4 and TRBJ2-7, the complete variable domain reads ETGVTQSPTHLIKTRGQQVTLRCSSQSGHNTVSWYQQALGQGPQFIFQYYREEENGRGNFPPRFSGLQFPNYSSELNVNALELDDSALYLCASSVGVMDYEQYFGPGTRLTVT.

This clonotype occurred many times. This rearrangement joins TRBV12-3 or TRBV12-4 to TRBJ2-2; TRBD2 matches 10 bases. This CDR3 has 15 residues. V shed 3 bases and J 7 bases; nucleotides not matched to a gene: 5. The CDR3 protein is CASSFRAGGRGELFF. Written as DNA, the CDR3 is TGTGCCAGCAGTTTCAGAGCGGGGGGGCGCGGGGAGCTGTTTTTT.